This entry describes one T cell receptor beta chain. To make TCR beta libraries, researchers used iRepertoire HTBI primers and Arm-PCR of CDR3 regions. TCRdb analysed the multiplex PCR reads with MiXCR anew, one entry per CDR3 protein. The sample records 400,000 to 500,000 distinct CDR3 sequences, around 20% being singletons. These data belong to a study of regulatory T cells in long-lasting Graves disease. About the study: Over 5 years of antithyroid drugs with positive TSH receptor antibodies was taken to mean persistent Graves' disease.

Time point specified: persistent/refractory GD, antithyroid drugs over 5 years with positive TRAb. PBMC-derived RNA was used for the TCR library. V lost 3 bases and J 7 bases, leaving 12 bases between the germline ends. The CDR3 spans 12 residues. Germline assignment: CDR1 GTSNPN and CDR2 SVGIG (reference sequence). The starting material was peripheral blood mononuclear cells (PBMCs), obtained when the disease was refractory, from a patient treated with antithyroid drugs. This chain uses TRBV30 with TRBJ1-1; D unresolved. The clonotype originates from a female donor with Graves disease. CDR3 sequence: CAWSETSVEAFF. The DNA for the CDR3 is TGTGCCTGGAGCGAGACCAGCGTTGAAGCTTTCTTT.